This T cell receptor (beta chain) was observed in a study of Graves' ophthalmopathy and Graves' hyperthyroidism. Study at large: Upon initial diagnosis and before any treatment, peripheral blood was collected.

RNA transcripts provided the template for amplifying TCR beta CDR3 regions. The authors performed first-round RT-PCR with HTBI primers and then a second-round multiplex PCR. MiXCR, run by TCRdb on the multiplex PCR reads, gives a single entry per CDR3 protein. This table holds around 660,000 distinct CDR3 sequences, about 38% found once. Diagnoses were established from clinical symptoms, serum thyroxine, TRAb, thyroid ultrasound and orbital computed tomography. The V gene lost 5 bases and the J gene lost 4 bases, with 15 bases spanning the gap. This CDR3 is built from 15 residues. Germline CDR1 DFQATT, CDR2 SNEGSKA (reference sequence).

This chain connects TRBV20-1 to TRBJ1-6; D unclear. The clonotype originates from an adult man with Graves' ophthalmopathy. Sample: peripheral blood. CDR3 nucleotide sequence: TGCAGTGCTTATGACGAAGACCAATATAATTCACCCCTCCACTTT. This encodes CSAYDEDQYNSPLHF.